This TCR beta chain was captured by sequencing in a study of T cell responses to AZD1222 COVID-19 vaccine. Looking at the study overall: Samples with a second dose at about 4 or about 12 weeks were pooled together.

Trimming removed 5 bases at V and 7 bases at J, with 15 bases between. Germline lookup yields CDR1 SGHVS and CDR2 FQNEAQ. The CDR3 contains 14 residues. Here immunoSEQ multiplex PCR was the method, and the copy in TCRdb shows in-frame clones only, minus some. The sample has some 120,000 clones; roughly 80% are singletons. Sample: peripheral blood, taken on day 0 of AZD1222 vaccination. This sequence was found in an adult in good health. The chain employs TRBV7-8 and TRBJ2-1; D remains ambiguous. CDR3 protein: CASSPPSHLNEQFF. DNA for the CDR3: TGTGCCAGCAGCCCACCGTCGCACCTTAATGAGCAGTTCTTC.